The rows below give T cell receptor beta chains drawn from one sample of a study of cytomegalovirus exposure and HLA in healthy donors. Profiling relied on immunoSEQ multiplex PCR, and the TCRdb table lists in-frame clones only, not all of them. Of about 150,000 clones listed, around 79% are singletons. The sequenced sample was PBMCs. These receptors originate from a human donor in good health. Both conserved end residues are part of each CDR3. The D gene is left open where the match is weak. Where a row states a size, it is once, few, many or the class of an expanded clone; other rows omit it.

d_call,clone_size,v_call,j_call,cdr3_aa,cdr3_nt
.,.,TRBV27,TRBJ1-5,CASSLRAGPQPQHF,TGTGCCAGCAGTTTACGAGCAGGTCCTCAGCCCCAGCATTTT
TRBD1,.,TRBV6-1,TRBJ2-1,CASSELTGGGEQFF,TGTGCCAGCAGTGAACTAACAGGGGGTGGTGAGCAGTTCTTC
TRBD2,.,TRBV6-5,TRBJ2-7,CASSYSAGRGFYEQYF,TGTGCCAGCAGTTACTCGGCGGGGCGGGGGTTTTACGAGCAGTACTTC
TRBD1,.,TRBV19,TRBJ1-2,CASLIGPGQTSNGYTF,TGTGCCAGTTTAATAGGTCCGGGACAGACTTCCAACGGCTACACCTTC
TRBD1,.,TRBV11-2,TRBJ2-7,CASSSQGNEQYF,TGTGCCAGCAGCTCACAGGGGAACGAGCAGTACTTC
.,.,TRBV30,TRBJ1-3,CAWSVGPVSGNTIYF,TGTGCCTGGAGTGTTGGGCCAGTCTCTGGAAACACCATATATTTT
.,.,TRBV7-8,TRBJ2-3,CASSFSGSTDTQYF,TGTGCCAGCAGCTTTAGCGGTAGCACAGATACGCAGTATTTT
TRBD1,.,TRBV5-6,TRBJ1-3,CASSFRQGFRINTIYF,TGTGCCAGCAGCTTTCGACAGGGCTTTCGAATAAACACCATATATTTT
TRBD1,.,TRBV5-8,TRBJ1-4,CASSAGQGRTNEKLFF,TGTGCCAGCAGCGCGGGACAGGGACGGACTAATGAAAAACTGTTTTTT
TRBD2,.,TRBV7-2,TRBJ2-7,CASSLERGGYEQYF,TGTGCCAGCAGCCTAGAGCGGGGGGGGTACGAGCAGTACTTC
.,.,TRBV6-5,TRBJ1-2,CASSREARGRGGYTF,TGTGCCAGCAGTAGAGAAGCTCGGGGGAGAGGTGGCTACACCTTC
TRBD1,.,TRBV5-6,TRBJ2-7,CASSGEGTGVYEQYF,TGTGCCAGCAGCGGCGAAGGGACAGGAGTCTACGAGCAGTACTTC
TRBD1,.,TRBV18,TRBJ1-3,CASSPWTGGDRGNTIYF,TGTGCCAGCTCACCATGGACAGGGGGCGACCGTGGAAACACCATATATTTT
.,.,TRBV7-2,TRBJ1-1,CASSFFRASSGTEAFF,TGTGCCAGCAGCTTTTTTAGGGCCTCAAGCGGCACTGAAGCTTTCTTT
TRBD1,few,TRBV29-1,TRBJ2-3,CSVEGDRGSDTQYF,TGCAGCGTTGAAGGGGACAGGGGATCAGATACGCAGTATTTT
.,.,TRBV10-1,TRBJ2-3,CASSEPGRDTQYF,TGCGCCAGCAGTGAGCCGGGGAGAGATACGCAGTATTTT
TRBD2,.,TRBV19,TRBJ2-3,CASSISGGPTDTQYF,TGTGCCAGTAGTATTTCGGGAGGGCCAACAGATACGCAGTATTTT
.,few,TRBV6-4,TRBJ2-3,CASSDGGSVSSTDTQYF,TGTGCCAGCAGTGACGGAGGGAGCGTGTCTAGCACAGATACGCAGTATTTT
.,.,TRBV6-5,TRBJ1-6,CASSHPRNSPLHF,TGTGCCAGCAGTCACCCCAGGAATTCACCCCTCCACTTT
.,.,TRBV19,TRBJ2-1,CASSTLGTSINEQFF,TGTGCCAGTAGTACCTTGGGGACTTCAATAAATGAGCAGTTCTTC
.,.,TRBV5-7,TRBJ1-5,CASSLAVIAQPQHF,TGTGCCAGCAGCTTGGCAGTCATAGCTCAGCCCCAGCATTTT
TRBD1,.,TRBV7-9,TRBJ2-5,CASSSGGPQETQYF,TGTGCCAGCAGCTCAGGGGGCCCTCAAGAGACCCAGTACTTC
TRBD2,.,TRBV7-2,TRBJ2-5,CASSPPGGRGETQYF,TGTGCCAGCAGTCCTCCGGGCGGGAGGGGAGAGACCCAGTACTTC
TRBD1,.,TRBV7-2,TRBJ1-2,CASSRAGQGINYGYTF,TGTGCCAGCAGCCGAGCGGGACAGGGGATTAACTATGGCTACACCTTC
.,.,TRBV28,TRBJ2-5,CASSPTGMIQETQYF,TGTGCCAGCAGCCCCACAGGGATGATTCAAGAGACCCAGTACTTC
TRBD1,.,TRBV16,TRBJ1-2,CASSRTGADYGYTF,TGTGCCAGCAGCCGGACAGGGGCGGACTATGGCTACACCTTC
TRBD2,.,TRBV15,TRBJ2-1,CATSRPPRTSGRWSYNEQFF,TGTGCCACCAGCAGACCTCCTAGGACTAGCGGGAGGTGGTCCTACAATGAGCAGTTCTTC
.,.,TRBV7-3,TRBJ1-3,CASSLYQFSGNTIYF,TGTGCCAGCAGCTTATATCAGTTCTCTGGAAACACCATATATTTT
.,.,TRBV19,TRBJ2-7,CASSIGALVGEQYF,TGTGCCAGTAGTATAGGGGCATTAGTTGGCGAGCAGTACTTC
TRBD1,.,TRBV7-2,TRBJ2-7,CASSSTPPGTGGFEQYF,TGTGCCAGCAGCTCGACCCCCCCCGGGACAGGGGGATTCGAGCAGTACTTC
.,.,TRBV6-1,TRBJ1-5,CASLQPNRDNQPQHF,TGTGCCAGCTTACAGCCAAATCGAGACAATCAGCCCCAGCATTTT
.,few,TRBV28,TRBJ2-5,CASRGGFPNPVYF,TGTGCCAGCAGGGGAGGATTTCCGAACCCCGTGTACTTC
TRBD1,.,TRBV27,TRBJ2-5,CASSVWTGMRETQYF,TGTGCCAGCAGTGTTTGGACAGGGATGCGGGAGACCCAGTACTTC
.,.,TRBV29-1,TRBJ2-2,CSVHSSTGELFF,TGCAGCGTTCATTCGAGCACCGGGGAGCTGTTTTTT
TRBD2,.,TRBV10-1,TRBJ2-2,CASPSGRAGDTGELFF,TGCGCCAGCCCTAGCGGGAGGGCCGGGGACACCGGGGAGCTGTTTTTT
TRBD2,.,TRBV28,TRBJ2-1,CASSLMVGGNLRNEQFF,TGTGCCAGCAGTTTGATGGTGGGAGGGAACCTCCGGAATGAGCAGTTCTTC
.,.,TRBV19,TRBJ1-1,CASSGAGVMMNTEAFF,TGTGCCAGTAGTGGGGCAGGGGTAATGATGAACACTGAAGCTTTCTTT
.,.,TRBV9,TRBJ1-2,CASSVGGGDYGYTF,TGTGCCAGCAGCGTAGGAGGGGGGGACTATGGCTACACCTTC
.,.,TRBV5-6,TRBJ2-3,CASSPEAVAMDTQYF,TGTGCCAGCAGCCCCGAGGCAGTTGCAATGGATACGCAGTATTTT
.,.,TRBV6-6,TRBJ1-5,CASSHVGRQPQHF,TGTGCCAGCAGTCACGTGGGGCGTCAGCCCCAGCATTTT
.,.,TRBV27,TRBJ2-7,CASSLLPLDSLNEQYF,TGTGCCAGCAGTTTACTCCCTCTGGACAGCTTGAACGAGCAGTACTTC
.,once,TRBV27,TRBJ1-1,CASSLGGGRTEAFF,TGTGCCAGCAGTTTAGGGGGAGGGCGAACTGAAGCTTTCTTT
.,.,TRBV19,TRBJ2-2,CASSLRGAISGELFF,TGTGCCAGCTCTCTCCGGGGGGCTATTTCCGGGGAGCTGTTTTTT
.,.,TRBV27,TRBJ2-7,CASSQGNGQYF,TGTGCCAGCAGTCAGGGTAACGGGCAGTACTTC